Listed below are T cell receptor beta chains from one sample, sequenced in a study of CD8 T cells in Susac syndrome. In TCRdb, the immunoSEQ multiplex PCR reads were re-called with MiXCR into one record per CDR3 protein. The sample includes some 260,000 distinct CDR3 sequences, roughly 81% of them seen just once. Input material: CD8+ T cells from PBMCs. Receptors were obtained from a human donor with multiple sclerosis. CDR3s include the opening cysteine and the closing phenylalanine or tryptophan. The D gene is left open where the match is weak. Only some rows state a clone size, as once, few, many or a class for expanded clones.

DNA: TGTGCCGGCGCCGGTCCGAACACCGGGGAGCTGTTTTTT
CDR3: CAGAGPNTGELFF
D: NA
J: TRBJ2-2
length: 13
V: TRBV7-9
size: NA

DNA: TGTGCCAGCAGCCAAGAGTCCGAGACTTTTGACGAGCAGTACTTC
CDR3: CASSQESETFDEQYF
D: NA
J: TRBJ2-7
length: 15
V: TRBV4-2
size: NA

DNA: TGCAGCGGCCGCCCATCCGGGGGCCACGAGCAGTACTTC
CDR3: CSGRPSGGHEQYF
D: NA
J: TRBJ2-7
length: 13
V: TRBV29-1
size: NA

DNA: TGTGCCAGCAGTTTCACTAGCGGGAGGCTGGAGCAGTTCTTC
CDR3: CASSFTSGRLEQFF
D: TRBD2
J: TRBJ2-1
length: 14
V: TRBV5-6
size: NA

DNA: TGTGCCAGTAGTATACCGTCCTTGGGGGCAACAGATACGCAGTATTTT
CDR3: CASSIPSLGATDTQYF
D: NA
J: TRBJ2-3
length: 16
V: TRBV19
size: NA

DNA: TGTGCCAGTAGTATAACTCCTACCTACGAGCAGTACTTC
CDR3: CASSITPTYEQYF
D: NA
J: TRBJ2-7
length: 13
V: TRBV19
size: NA

DNA: TGTGCCAGCAGTTACCTTTACAGGGGGCGGGCTAATTCACCCCTCCACTTT
CDR3: CASSYLYRGRANSPLHF
D: TRBD1
J: TRBJ1-6
length: 17
V: TRBV6-5
size: NA

DNA: TGCAGTGCTAGAGATAGCTGGGACGGCGAGCAGTACTTC
CDR3: CSARDSWDGEQYF
D: NA
J: TRBJ2-7
length: 13
V: TRBV20-1
size: NA

DNA: TGTGCCAGCAGTGAGCCGGCCAGGGCCAGGGGAAACACCATATATTTT
CDR3: CASSEPARARGNTIYF
D: NA
J: TRBJ1-3
length: 16
V: TRBV6-1
size: NA

DNA: TGTGCCTGGAGTGGCACAGGGGGCTCCGAGACCCAGTACTTC
CDR3: CAWSGTGGSETQYF
D: TRBD1
J: TRBJ2-5
length: 14
V: TRBV30
size: NA

DNA: TGTGCCAGCAGACACGGGACTAGCGGGTGGTACGAGCAGTACTTC
CDR3: CASRHGTSGWYEQYF
D: TRBD2
J: TRBJ2-7
length: 15
V: TRBV28
size: NA

DNA: TGTGCCAGCAGCTCTGAACCCTCTAGCGGGAGATTCTCCTACGAGCAGTACTTC
CDR3: CASSSEPSSGRFSYEQYF
D: TRBD2
J: TRBJ2-7
length: 18
V: TRBV7-9
size: NA

DNA: TGTGCCAGCAGTCGTAGAGGGCCCACCGGGGAGCTGTTTTTT
CDR3: CASSRRGPTGELFF
D: NA
J: TRBJ2-2
length: 14
V: TRBV28
size: NA

DNA: TGTGCCAGCAGTGAGCGGGAGGGCCGTTACGAGCAGTACTTC
CDR3: CASSEREGRYEQYF
D: TRBD2
J: TRBJ2-7
length: 14
V: TRBV12-3/TRBV12-4
size: NA

DNA: TGTGCCAGCAGTTTATTGAGCTCTGGGGCCAACGTCCTGACTTTC
CDR3: CASSLLSSGANVLTF
D: NA
J: TRBJ2-6
length: 15
V: TRBV28
size: NA

DNA: TGTGCCAGCAGTTTAGGTGGCCGTGGCGGCTACACCTTC
CDR3: CASSLGGRGGYTF
D: NA
J: TRBJ1-2
length: 13
V: TRBV27
size: NA

DNA: TGTGCCAGCAGGGGAAGTCCAGTCACAGGGTTTGGTTCCTACGAGCAGTACTTC
CDR3: CASRGSPVTGFGSYEQYF
D: NA
J: TRBJ2-7
length: 18
V: TRBV28
size: NA

DNA: TGCAGCGTTGAAAACGGAACGAATCAGCCCCAGCATTTT
CDR3: CSVENGTNQPQHF
D: NA
J: TRBJ1-5
length: 13
V: TRBV29-1
size: NA

DNA: TGTGCCAGCAGACCGGGACAGCCCGTATCCGGGGAGCTGTTTTTT
CDR3: CASRPGQPVSGELFF
D: TRBD1
J: TRBJ2-2
length: 15
V: TRBV6-5
size: NA

DNA: TGTGCCAGCAGCTTGGAGTGGCCAGTAACCACTGAAGCTTTCTTT
CDR3: CASSLEWPVTTEAFF
D: NA
J: TRBJ1-1
length: 15
V: TRBV5-5
size: NA

DNA: TGTGCCAGCAGTTCGTCGACGGGGGCGCGTACGCAGTATTTT
CDR3: CASSSSTGARTQYF
D: NA
J: TRBJ2-3
length: 14
V: TRBV27
size: NA

DNA: TGCAGTGCTTTGAATGGACCGATTCATGAGCAGTTCTTC
CDR3: CSALNGPIHEQFF
D: NA
J: TRBJ2-1
length: 13
V: TRBV20-1
size: NA

DNA: TGTGCCAGCAGTTTACGGGCGACAGATACGCAGTATTTT
CDR3: CASSLRATDTQYF
D: NA
J: TRBJ2-3
length: 13
V: TRBV27
size: few

DNA: TGTGCCAGCAGTGCTGGGCGGTCCGGGACTCTCTACGAGCAGTACTTC
CDR3: CASSAGRSGTLYEQYF
D: NA
J: TRBJ2-7
length: 16
V: TRBV2
size: NA

DNA: TGTGCCAGCAGTACGCCTAGCGGGGGCTCCTACGAGCAGTACTTC
CDR3: CASSTPSGGSYEQYF
D: TRBD2
J: TRBJ2-7
length: 15
V: TRBV27
size: NA

DNA: TGTGCCAGCAGTCTACTGGGTATCGACAATGAGCAGTTCTTC
CDR3: CASSLLGIDNEQFF
D: NA
J: TRBJ2-1
length: 14
V: TRBV28
size: NA

DNA: TGTGCCAGCAGCGCGAGGGACAGAAACTACGAGCAGTACTTC
CDR3: CASSARDRNYEQYF
D: TRBD1
J: TRBJ2-7
length: 14
V: TRBV9
size: NA

DNA: TGTGCCAGCAGCTTCTGGAAACGTCACAATGAGCAGTTCTTC
CDR3: CASSFWKRHNEQFF
D: NA
J: TRBJ2-1
length: 14
V: TRBV5-5
size: NA